This T cell receptor (beta chain) was recovered during a study of T cells after somatic rescue of genetic block. TCRdb's table, derived via immunoSEQ multiplex PCR, lists solely in-frame clones and lacks some. In the table there are about 67,000 clones, about 90% of which are singletons. The clonotype was recovered from a man in his forties or fifties. The sequenced sample consisted of peripheral blood mononuclear cells (PBMCs).

The CDR3 is CASSRGGGAEKLFF. The CDR3 DNA sequence: TGTGCCAGCAGTCGCGGGGGGGGCGCAGAAAAACTGTTTTTT. This rearrangement joins TRBV28 to TRBJ1-4, with a weak D call TRBD1 (6 bases). V lost 5 bases and J 8 bases, leaving 15 bases between the germline ends. CDR1 and CDR2 (germline): MDHEN, SYDVKM. There are 14 residues in the CDR3.